This TCR beta chain was found in a study of human T cells and chemical hapten exposure. TCRdb fed the RACE reads into MiXCR, producing one record per CDR3 protein. This table has roughly 200,000 distinct CDR3 sequences, 20% to 25% appearing once. The time point here: patch test 1, 2 weeks after DPC sensitization. Indicated treatment: therapeutic diphenylcyclopropenone sensitization with weekly scalp DPC. This clonotype was recorded at least ten times. The TCR sequence derives from a woman in her 50s with alopecia areata. Some clones in this sample may be carry-over from other donors' samples. This specimen was whole blood, taken in connection with sensitization to the hapten diphenylcyclopropenone (DPC).

CDR3 sequence reads: CASRTQSYEQYF. Written as DNA, the CDR3 is TGTGCCAGCAGGACCCAGTCCTACGAGCAGTACTTC. The chain has TRBV2 and TRBJ2-7, with D unresolved. Looked up from germline, CDR1 is SNHLY and CDR2 is FYNNEI. The CDR3 loop spans 12 amino acids. V was trimmed by 6 bases and J by 1 base, leaving 7 bases between them.